The clone carrying this T cell receptor beta chain has at least ten counts. The CDR3 spans 11 residues. Germline CDR1 reads GTSNPN; CDR2 reads SVGIG (reference sequence). Deletions cut 2 bases from V and 3 bases from J, with 5 bases between. The sample belongs to a study of T cells in Graves' hyperthyroidism and ophthalmopathy. Out of about 10 ml of fresh peripheral blood came the PBMCs. The TCR beta CDR3 regions underwent amplification using RNA transcripts as the source. TCR CDR3 regions were first amplified by RT-PCR with HTBI primers. TCRdb re-analysed the multiplex PCR reads in MiXCR, keeping a single row per CDR3 protein. Of some 650,000 distinct CDR3 sequences in the sample, approximately 15% were seen once.

The sequenced material came from blood. The chain carries TRBV30 and TRBJ2-7; D gene ambiguous. The TCR originated in a woman in her 40s with Graves' ophthalmopathy. The CDR3 DNA is TGTGCCTGGAGTAGCGTCTACGAGCAGTACTTC. Encoded protein: CAWSSVYEQYF.